One sample yielded the 18 T cell receptor beta chains listed below, sequenced in a study of blood T cell repertoires in COVID-19. Profiled with immunoSEQ multiplex PCR; TCRdb holds only in-frame clones, not every one. There are nearly 250,000 clones in the sample; about 83% occur only once, and approximately 5.5% lies in the top ten. Sequenced: peripheral blood. The receptors shown here come from a woman older than 75 with COVID-19, enrolled during active disease.

V gene TRBV2 combines with J gene TRBJ2-3, with D tentatively TRBD1 (6 bases). Trimming removed 5 bases from V and 6 bases from J, with 18 bases in between. The germline V gene encodes CDR1 SNHLY and CDR2 FYNNEI. The CDR3 runs to 15 residues. CDR3: CASSRDRTFMDTQYF. CDR3 DNA: TGTGCCAGCAGTCGAGACAGGACCTTCATGGATACGCAGTATTTT.

The chain joins TRBV5-5 to TRBJ1-1; 10 nucleotides align to TRBD1. The CDR3 sequence is 15 residues long. J lost 3 bases, V lost 2 bases, and 4 bases had no gene match. CDR1 SGHKS and CDR2 YYEKEE come from the germline V gene (reference sequence). For the CDR3, the DNA is TGTGCCAGCAGCTTCGGGACAGGGGTGGACACTGAAGCTTTCTTT. Translation: CASSFGTGVDTEAFF.

The CDR3 sequence: CASSLLGGGVNSPLHF. The DNA for the CDR3 is TGTGCCAGCAGCTTACTCGGCGGGGGTGTTAATTCACCCCTCCACTTT. The chain combines TRBV7-9 with TRBJ1-6, with D possibly TRBD1 on 5 matching bases. The CDR3 is 16 amino acids. Germline CDR1 SEHNR, CDR2 FQNEAQ (reference sequence). V gave up 2 bases and J gave up 6 bases, with 14 bases separating them.

The chain employs TRBV13 and TRBJ2-3; tentative D call: TRBD1 (6 bases). Trimming stripped 7 bases from V and 2 bases from J, with 19 bases between. Germline lookup yields CDR1 PRHDT and CDR2 FYEKMQ (reference sequence). This CDR3 comprises 16 residues. This CDR3 is CASTMLLGDITDTQYF. CDR3 DNA: TGTGCCAGCACCATGCTTTTGGGGGACATCACAGATACGCAGTATTTT.

This chain uses TRBV28 with TRBJ2-5, with TRBD1 identical over 9 bases. Per germline, CDR1 MDHEN and CDR2 SYDVKM. After removal of 4 bases from V and 5 bases from J, the junction contained 2 bases not matched to a gene. The CDR3 extends over 13 amino acids. The CDR3 region has the DNA TGTGCCAGCAGTTCCGGGACAGGGGAGACCCAGTACTTC. As protein: CASSSGTGETQYF.

V is TRBV5-4 and J is TRBJ2-3; 7 bases match TRBD1. Unmatched junction bases numbered 13, after V lost 2 bases and J lost 4 bases. This CDR3 has 17 amino acids. Per the germline V gene, CDR1 is SGHNT and CDR2 is YYREEE (reference sequence). CDR3 residues: CASSFSLTGENADTQYF. CDR3 in DNA: TGTGCCAGCAGCTTCTCCCTCACAGGGGAGAATGCAGATACGCAGTATTTT.

The chain is built from TRBV28 and TRBJ1-2; the D gene is possibly TRBD1 (6 bases). Trimming cost V 4 bases and J 1 base, with 22 bases left between them. The germline gives CDR1 MDHEN, CDR2 SYDVKM. The CDR3 is made up of 18 amino acids. The CDR3 loop reads CASSSPGSPRGHNYGYTF. CDR3 DNA: TGTGCCAGCAGTTCCCCGGGGTCCCCCAGGGGTCATAACTATGGCTACACCTTC.

This chain uses TRBV15 with TRBJ1-3, with 9 bases fitting TRBD1. V lost 4 bases and J lost 0; bases outside the gene matches: 7. Germline lookup yields CDR1 LNHNV and CDR2 YYDKDF (reference sequence). CDR3 length equals 17 residues. CDR3 sequence (DNA): TGTGCCACCAGCATTCCCGGGACAGGGAACTCTGGAAACACCATATATTTT. It yields the protein CATSIPGTGNSGNTIYF. The variable domain in full, with the rest retrieved from reference TRBV15 and TRBJ1-3, is DAMVIQNPRYQVTQFGKPVTLSCSQTLNHNVMYWYQQKSSQAPKLLFHYYDKDFNNEADTPDNFQSRRPNTSFCFLDIRSPGLGDTAMYLCATSIPGTGNSGNTIYFGEGSWLTVV.

This clone was seen a handful of times. The CDR3 spells CASIDRFVVSPLHF. The DNA of the CDR3 is TGTGCCAGCATAGACAGGTTCGTGGTTTCACCCCTCCACTTT. The chain uses TRBV6-6 and TRBJ1-6; weak D call: TRBD1 (6 bases). The CDR3 has 14 residues. Germline CDR1 reads MNHNY; CDR2 reads SVGAGI (reference sequence). V lost 7 bases, J lost 9 bases, and 16 bases lay in between.

The chain couples TRBV28 to TRBJ1-2, with D possibly matching TRBD1 (5 bases). Looked up from germline, CDR1 is MDHEN and CDR2 is SYDVKM. The CDR3 loop spans 15 amino acids. V was pared by 10 bases and J by 6 bases, with 24 bases between. The CDR3: CATEVRSGKGNGYTF. The CDR3 DNA reads TGTGCCACCGAAGTCCGATCAGGGAAAGGGAATGGCTACACCTTC.

The chain joins TRBV18 to TRBJ1-1; maybe TRBD1 (6 bases). The V gene's germline CDR1 is KGHSH and CDR2 LQKENI. V was shortened by 6 bases and J by 3 bases, with 14 bases between the two germline ends. The CDR3 extends over 14 amino acids. In DNA form, the CDR3 reads TGTGCCAGCTCGCCCGCGGGGGGCTACACTGAAGCTTTCTTT. Translating gives CASSPAGGYTEAFF.

The chain carries TRBV7-8 and TRBJ2-1, with TRBD2 as a possible D gene (6 bases). Looked up from germline, CDR1 is SGHVS and CDR2 is FQNEAQ. V lost 2 bases to trimming and J lost 6 bases, with 17 bases between them. There are 16 residues in the CDR3. The CDR3 DNA reads as TGTGCCAGCAGCTTAACAGGCGGGGCCGTTTTCAATGAGCAGTTCTTC. Translating gives CASSLTGGAVFNEQFF.

The J gene is TRBJ2-3, the V gene TRBV6-1, with D perhaps matching TRBD2 (5 bases). Trimming stripped 0 bases from V and 2 bases from J, with 12 bases between. The CDR3 totals 16 residues. Per the germline V gene, CDR1 is MNHNS and CDR2 is SASEGT. The CDR3 loop is CASSEAGSPYTDTQYF. CDR3 coding DNA: TGTGCCAGCAGTGAAGCAGGGAGCCCCTACACAGATACGCAGTATTTT.

This sequence joins TRBV18 and TRBJ1-1, with a possible D match to TRBD1 (6 bases). V lost 6 bases and J lost 6, with 11 bases in between. CDR3 size: 12 residues. The V gene's germline CDR1 is KGHSH and CDR2 LQKENI. CDR3 nucleotides: TGTGCCAGCTCCCAACAGGGTTCTGAAGCTTTCTTT. It specifies CASSQQGSEAFF.

This clone was observed a single time. This chain connects TRBV12-5 to TRBJ1-5; 9 nucleotides align to TRBD1. Germline values: CDR1 LGHNT, CDR2 FRNRAP. The CDR3 is 14 residues long. V was clipped by 5 bases and J by 7 bases; unmatched bases: 6. The CDR3 DNA sequence: TGTGCTAGTGGTAAGGGGGACAGGGAACAGCCCCAGCATTTT. Translating it yields CASGKGDREQPQHF.

The chain couples TRBV29-1 to TRBJ1-1; D is unclear. With 6 bases removed from V and 7 bases from J, the gap between germline ends came to 12 bases. CDR1 SQVTM and CDR2 ANQGSEA come from the germline V gene. This CDR3 is built from 11 residues. CDR3 residues: CSVVPEGEAFF. CDR3 DNA: TGCAGCGTAGTTCCCGAGGGTGAAGCTTTCTTT.

This clone has only one observation. The chain carries TRBV27 and TRBJ1-1; no firm D call. The ends were cut back, 4 bases at V and 1 base at J, with 10 bases in the middle. The CDR3 length is 14 residues. Germline lookup yields CDR1 MNHEY and CDR2 SMNVEV (reference sequence). The CDR3 region is CASSSQYPNTEAFF. In DNA, the CDR3 is TGTGCCAGCAGTTCCCAGTATCCGAACACTGAAGCTTTCTTT.

The chain carries TRBV7-9 and TRBJ2-2, with 10 bases matching TRBD1. The germline V gene encodes CDR1 SEHNR and CDR2 FQNEAQ (reference sequence). V lost 6 bases, J lost 0 bases, and 4 bases stayed unmatched. The CDR3 spans 16 residues. DNA for the CDR3: TGTGCCAGCAGTCGACAGGGGGCAACGAACACCGGGGAGCTGTTTTTT. It yields the protein CASSRQGATNTGELFF.